Sequencing of this T cell receptor (beta chain) was carried out in a study of shared clonotypes between healthy human individuals. Findings and limits, study-wide: Sequencing depth was expected to influence donor clonotype sharing. Large depth notwithstanding, sorted-subset sequencing proved incomplete by rarefaction. Some naive CD4 clonotypes, 4% to 6%, turned up in common across a few donors.

With regard to this clone: The antigen remains unidentified.

Naive CD8 cells comprised CD45RO-negative, CCR7-positively selected cells, excluding terminally differentiated effector memory CD45RA+ cells. Donors had no recently reported acute infections or vaccinations and were HIV-negative. Germline V gene data show CDR1 as SEHNR and CDR2 as FQNEAQ (reference sequence). The CDR3 contains 16 residues. The trim removed 4 bases at V and 2 bases at J, leaving 8 bases unmatched. TCRdb's table, derived via immunoSEQ multiplex PCR, lists solely in-frame clones and lacks some. The table shows about 2 million clones, with approximately 94% occurring only once. The sequenced sample was naive CD8+ T cells sorted from blood. This chain joins TRBV7-9 and TRBJ1-5, with 7 bases lining up with TRBD1. This receptor was identified in a man aged 18 to 35 in good health. The CDR3 coding sequence is TGTGCCAGCAGCTCTGACAGGGAAATGGGCAATCAGCCCCAGCATTTT. As protein: CASSSDREMGNQPQHF.